This is a list of T cell receptor beta chains from one sample in a study of shared clonotypes between healthy human individuals. Some clones are missing from TCRdb's copy, which holds only in-frame ones; the method was immunoSEQ multiplex PCR. The sample includes some 2 million clones, roughly 94% of them seen just once. The sequenced sample consisted of naive CD8+ T cells sorted from blood. The receptors derive from a man between 18 and 29 years old in good health. The conserved cysteine and the conserved F or W are not part of the CDR3 here. Each record gives: V gene, J gene, CDR3 protein.

>TRBV5-8|TRBJ2-7
ASSLEYYEQY
>TRBV10-2|TRBJ2-7
ASSWAGEQY
>TRBV11-2|TRBJ2-3
ASSLETGGSTDTQY
>TRBV5-6|TRBJ1-1
ASSLYTGGTEAF
>TRBV4-3|TRBJ1-2
ASSPETGSDGYT
>TRBV11-2|TRBJ2-5
ASSYRVQGETQY
>TRBV6-6|TRBJ1-1
ASTSGAGHTEAF
>TRBV11-2|TRBJ2-7
ASRGEGPLAHEQY
>TRBV4-3|TRBJ2-7
ASSQDVLASSYEQY
>TRBV9|TRBJ1-4
ASSVADVVNEKLF
>TRBV7-6|TRBJ2-6
ASSNSPGQFSGANVLT
>TRBV4-3|TRBJ1-3
ASSQDRGSSLGNTIY
>TRBV4-3|TRBJ1-1
ATGGSRASEAF
>TRBV7-9|TRBJ1-6
ASSFPPGDVSSYNSPLH
>TRBV9|TRBJ2-3
ASSVAGGTSTDTQY
>TRBV28|TRBJ2-7
ASSFTGVGYEQY
>TRBV6-5|TRBJ1-5
ASSKNAGQPQH
>TRBV30|TRBJ1-2
AWLGQQIS
>TRBV5-6|TRBJ1-1
ASSLAVADQVNTEAF
>TRBV30|TRBJ2-1
AWSAGGSSYNEQF
>TRBV10-2|TRBJ2-7
ASSGQGSYEQY
>TRBV6-5|TRBJ2-1
ASSYMNLNNEQF
>TRBV27|TRBJ2-1
ATAGASSYNEQF
>TRBV6-1|TRBJ2-7
AIRRDSSYEQY
>TRBV19|TRBJ2-7
ASSPRTGNSYEQY
>TRBV28|TRBJ2-1
ASTESGGAGYEQF
>TRBV7-2|TRBJ2-1
ASSLLPANEQF
>TRBV28|TRBJ2-7
ASSLEGYEQY
>TRBV4-1|TRBJ2-4
ASSLGLGGIQY
>TRBV11-2|TRBJ2-5
ASSLSGQETQY
>TRBV6-5|TRBJ1-1
ATLELHTEAF
>TRBV5-1|TRBJ2-1
ASSLPAGGGSSYNEQF
>TRBV27|TRBJ2-7
ASSLLDRGHEQY
>TRBV14|TRBJ2-3
ASSRFGDTQY
>TRBV4-1|TRBJ2-7
ASSQTGRAYEQY
>TRBV27|TRBJ2-7
ASSLSPGTGDYEQY
>TRBV9|TRBJ2-1
ASNTGTLYNEQF
>TRBV7-9|TRBJ2-5
ASSLAGETQY
>TRBV19|TRBJ1-4
ASSRTGKPNEKLF
>TRBV7-8|TRBJ1-2
ASSLNGQGAPRHYGYT
>TRBV5-6|TRBJ2-1
ASSLETSGVDEQF
>TRBV13|TRBJ2-1
ASSVAGLANNEQF
>TRBV5-1|TRBJ1-3
ASSLEGGLSGNTIY
>TRBV2|TRBJ2-5
ATQGTVTWETQY
>TRBV29-1|TRBJ1-1
SVGWTTNTEAF
>TRBV28|TRBJ2-7
ASSSLGTGSSYEQY
>TRBV6-1|TRBJ1-2
ASSGDRAYGYT